This T cell receptor (beta chain) is drawn from a study of blood T cell repertoires in COVID-19 (dated by TCRdb to 2020 to 2021). At the level of the whole study: Collaborator samples came from the United States, Italy and Spain and covered acute and convalescent phases of COVID-19. The prospective study material was composed of cDNA or gDNA derived from T cells, B-cell-depleted T cells, or PBMCs. Nearly every sample came with metadata listing a de-identified subject ID, COVID-19 status, age in years and sex. Subjects who had been exposed to COVID-19, were actively infected with it, or had recovered from it provided the deeply sampled blood TCRbeta repertoires that made up the dataset. Samples came from the ongoing ImmuneRACE study (first 160 participants) plus 1,254 subjects from 6 global collaborators. A freely available public database, intended as a resource for researchers studying the immune response to SARS-CoV-2, is where the repertoires were released. Where available, HLA class I and class II types were taken from metadata supplied by the sample provider and were not determined by assay-based typing. The full study reports these points: How much clinical and demographic metadata was included differed by source and by participant, and the metadata was provided uncurated.

Taken from the germline V gene (reference sequence), the CDR1 and CDR2 loops are MNHEY and SMNVEV. The CDR3 covers 15 residues, taking in both the cysteine and the phenylalanine. This entry keeps only the CDR3 DNA: 45 bases, framed from base 1. Between the V and J ends, shortened by 5 bases and 9 bases respectively, the junction contains 17 bases. TCRbeta CDR3 regions were amplified from genomic DNA by means of the immunoSEQ Assay, a bias-controlled multiplex PCR. Per the original workflow: Within the assay, amplification of reference gene primers was used to estimate how many nucleated cells each sample contained. Sequence reads were collapsed and filtered to measure the absolute abundance of every unique TCRbeta CDR3 rearrangement. For each sample, productive Simpson clonality was calculated as the square root of Simpson's diversity index across productive rearrangements. Not all clones reach the TCRdb copy of this immuneACCESS table, which keeps in-frame sequences only. Checked studies attribute under half of the gap to unresolved V genes and leave the rest unexplained. V, J and clone size were drawn from that table, and D and trimming were deduced from the DNA. This sample has hundreds of thousands of clones in its table, and roughly 90% of those were observed once. The ten largest clones capture 3.5% to 4% of the sample.

Comments on this clone: The target of this receptor is not known. Base qualities are missing; no much larger clone stands one base away.

Each collaborating institution followed its own protocols to collect whole blood in K2EDTA tubes. For TCRbeta analysis, collaborator samples were shipped as frozen whole blood, as isolated PBMCs, or as DNA extracted from either sample type. The rearranged chain carries TRBV27 and TRBJ1-6, with no D gene named confidently. The sequencing input was peripheral blood. The clonotype was recovered from a woman between 50 and 59 years old with active or convalescent COVID-19. In nucleotides, the sequence is TGTGCCAGCAGTCCCGCACGGGGTGCGATTTCACCCCTCCACTTT. This codes for CASSPARGAISPLHF.